This T cell receptor (beta chain) appears in the sequencing data of a study of T cell responses to AZD1222 COVID-19 vaccine. About the study: Pooled together were second doses at about 4 or about 12 weeks. General study findings and limits: Females made up more of the donors, who were largely white British, and clonal diversity may have come out too low. Among spike-specific TCRs, nearly half reportedly target unmutated variant regions.

This clone was seen once. No antigen is known for it. The protocol was immunoSEQ multiplex PCR, while the TCRdb copy is restricted to in-frame clones and leaves out a portion. This table has about 73,000 clones, around 89% appearing once. Sequenced material: peripheral blood, taken on day 0 of AZD1222 vaccination. The receptor was derived from an adult in good health.

In nucleotides, the CDR3 is TGTGCCAGTCGGGAGAGCTCCTATAATTCACCCCTCCACTTT. Its protein is CASRESSYNSPLHF. This chain links TRBV6-5 with TRBJ1-6; D call uncertain. Germline CDR1 and CDR2: MNHEY and SVGAGI. The CDR3 extends over 14 amino acids. V gave up 9 bases and J gave up 0 bases, with 9 bases separating them.